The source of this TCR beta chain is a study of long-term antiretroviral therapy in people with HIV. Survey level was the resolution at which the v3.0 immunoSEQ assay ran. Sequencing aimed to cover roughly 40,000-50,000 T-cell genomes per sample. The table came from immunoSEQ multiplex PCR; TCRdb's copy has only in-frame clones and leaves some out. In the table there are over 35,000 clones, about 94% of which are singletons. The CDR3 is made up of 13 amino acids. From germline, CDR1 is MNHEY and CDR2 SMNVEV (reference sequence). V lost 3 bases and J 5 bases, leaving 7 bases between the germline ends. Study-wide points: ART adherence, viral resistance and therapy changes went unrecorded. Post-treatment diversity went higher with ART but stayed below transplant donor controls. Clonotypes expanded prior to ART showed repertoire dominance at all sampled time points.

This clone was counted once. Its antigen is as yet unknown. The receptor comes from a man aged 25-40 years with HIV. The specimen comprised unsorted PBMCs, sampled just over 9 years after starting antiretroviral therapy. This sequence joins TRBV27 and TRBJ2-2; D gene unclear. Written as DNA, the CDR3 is TGTGCCAGCAGTTTCTGGGGAACCGGGGAGCTGTTTTTT. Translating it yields CASSFWGTGELFF.